The 19 T cell receptor beta chains below were found in one sample sequenced in a study of metastatic and nonmetastatic thyroid tumors. With MiXCR, TCRdb reprocessed the PCR reads. The repertoire holds around 23,000 clones, over 25% seen once, with 4.5% to 5.5% in the top ten. Treatment of any kind had been given to no patient before thyroid surgery. Sequenced sample: tumor tissue. All receptors come from a female donor with papillary thyroid cancer or a benign thyroid nodule (not recorded which). Some clones in this sample may be carry-over from other donors' samples.

The chain employs TRBV6-1 and TRBJ2-6, with TRBD2 matching over 8 bases. The CDR3 runs to 17 residues. The J segment lost 0 bases and the V segment lost 7 bases, leaving 8 bases of the junction unmatched. In germline, CDR1 is MNHNS, CDR2 SASEGT. The CDR3 is CASTGGIGDSGANVLTF. For the CDR3, the DNA is TGTGCCAGCACGGGGGGGATTGGCGACTCTGGGGCCAACGTCCTGACTTTC.

In this sample, this clone turned up many times. The CDR3 protein is CSAPSPEDPTDTQYF. The CDR3 nucleotides read TGCAGTGCTCCAAGCCCGGAAGACCCCACAGATACGCAGTATTTT. J is TRBJ2-3 and V is TRBV20-1, with no clear D. The CDR3 length is 15 residues. Germline loops: CDR1 DFQATT, CDR2 SNEGSKA (reference sequence). The V gene lost 5 bases and the J gene lost 2 bases, with 17 bases spanning the gap.

This clone was picked up many times. Being one base from a much bigger clone, this may be a read error. The V and J genes are TRBV28 and TRBJ1-4; D may be TRBD1 (5 bases). The CDR3 is made up of 17 amino acids. Trimming removed 1 base from V and 3 bases from J, with 15 bases in between. In germline, CDR1 is MDHEN, CDR2 SYDVKM. CDR3: CASSLSGGGAANEKLFF. CDR3 nucleotide sequence: TGTGCCAGCAGTTTATCCGGCGGCGGGGCAGCTAATGAAAAACTGTTTTTT.

This clone has only a few counts. The CDR3 does not end in the conserved phenylalanine or tryptophan, so this is likely a read error. The chain employs TRBV6-1 and TRBJ2-3; TRBD2 agrees at 8 bases. Germline CDR1 reads MNHNS; CDR2 reads SASEGT. CDR3 length: 13 amino acids. V shed 3 bases and J 8 bases; nucleotides not matched to a gene: 4. The CDR3 protein is CASSDTSGTTQYL. For the CDR3, the DNA is TGTGCCAGCAGTGATACTAGCGGTACTACGCAGTATTTG.

This clone was found many times. The rearrangement uses TRBV9 and TRBJ1-4; TRBD1 matches at 7 bases. J lost 8 bases, V lost 0 bases, and 7 bases had no gene match. The V gene's germline CDR1 is SGDLS and CDR2 YYNGEE. The CDR3 extends over 15 amino acids. This CDR3 reads CASSVGTGVDEKLFF. In DNA form, the CDR3 reads TGTGCCAGCAGCGTAGGAACAGGGGTGGACGAAAAACTGTTTTTT.

The rearrangement links TRBV9 to TRBJ2-7; D may be TRBD2 (5 bases). The germline V and J ends were trimmed by 4 bases and 4 bases, with 15 bases remaining between them. The CDR3 has 14 residues. Germline assignment: CDR1 SGDLS and CDR2 YYNGEE. The CDR3 reads CASSSYGVGYEQYF. CDR3 bases: TGTGCCAGCAGCTCCTACGGGGTTGGTTACGAGCAGTACTTC.

This clone has a handful of counts. One end of the junction varies from germline; a read error may be responsible. The chain couples TRBV6-2 or TRBV6-3 to TRBJ1-2, with D uncertain. Per germline, CDR1 MNHEY and CDR2 SVGEGT. The CDR3 is 11 amino acids. CDR3 residues: CASSGSYGYTF. The DNA for the CDR3 is TGTGCCAGCAGCGGGTCCTATGGCTACACATTC.

The table lists this clone with a few counts. This rearrangement joins TRBV19 to TRBJ2-2; D possibly corresponds to TRBD1 (6 bases). Germline CDR1 is LNHDA and CDR2 is SQIVND (reference sequence). Between the trimmed V and J ends, which lost 5 bases and 5 bases, there was a span of 9 bases. CDR3 length: 13 amino acids. The CDR3: CASSAGTTGELFF. CDR3 nucleotide sequence: TGTGCCAGTAGTGCCGGGACAACCGGGGAGCTGTTTTTT. The variable domain in full, with the rest retrieved from reference TRBV19 and TRBJ2-2, is DGGITQSPKYLFRKEGQNVTLSCEQNLNHDAMYWYRQDPGQGLRLIYYSQIVNDFQKGDIAEGYSVSREKKESFPLTVTSAQKNPTAFYLCASSAGTTGELFFGEGSRLTVL.

The table lists this clone with many counts. V usage is TRBV6-4 and J usage is TRBJ1-4; 7 bases agree with TRBD1. This CDR3 spans 14 amino acids. The V segment lost 7 bases and the J segment 7 bases; nucleotides outside the gene matches: 9. Germline CDR1 MRHNA, CDR2 SNTAGT. The CDR3: CASTRRRGLEKLFF. In nucleotides, the CDR3 is TGTGCCAGCACCAGGAGAAGGGGGCTTGAAAAACTGTTTTTT.

This clone showed up many times. A read error may explain this, as a much larger clone is one base away. The V and J genes are TRBV11-2 and TRBJ2-1; the match to TRBD2 covers 9 bases. Trimming cost V 0 bases and J 10 bases; bases outside gene matches: 10. CDR3 length: 16 amino acids. CDR1 is SGHAT and CDR2 is FQNNGV in the germline V gene. For the CDR3, the DNA is TGTGCCAGCAGCTTAGATAGAAGCGGGGGGTCCGAAGAGCAGTTCTTC. As protein: CASSLDRSGGSEEQFF.

The table lists this clone with many counts. The genes are TRBV7-9 and TRBJ1-4; 7 nucleotides agree with TRBD1. CDR1 and CDR2 (germline): SEHNR, FQNEAQ (reference sequence). The CDR3 length is 14 residues. The V gene end was trimmed by 4 bases and the J gene end by 2 bases; junction bases not matched to a gene: 1. The CDR3 reads CASSSGQTNEKLFF. CDR3 nucleotide sequence: TGTGCCAGCAGCTCGGGACAGACTAATGAAAAACTGTTTTTT.

This clone is judged medium-sized. The V gene is TRBV6-1, the J gene TRBJ2-2; 10 nucleotides agree with TRBD1. Germline loops: CDR1 MNHNS, CDR2 SASEGT. After removal of 6 bases from V and 3 bases from J, the junction contained 4 bases not matched to a gene. The CDR3 sequence is 15 residues long. CDR3 in amino acids: CASRTGGYDTGELFF. CDR3 nucleotide sequence: TGTGCCAGCAGGACAGGGGGCTACGACACCGGGGAGCTGTTTTTT.

This clone appeared once. This chain links TRBV7-9 with TRBJ2-5; D is uncertain. Trimming cost V 5 bases and J 5 bases, with 12 bases left between them. This CDR3 spans 13 amino acids. Germline CDR1 SEHNR, CDR2 FQNEAQ (reference sequence). Here the CDR3 reads CASSPPLVETQYF. In DNA, the CDR3 is TGTGCCAGCAGCCCCCCGCTGGTGGAGACCCAGTACTTC.

This clone was seen ten or more times. The chain carries TRBV6-1 and TRBJ1-4; no clear D. The CDR3 contains 13 residues. Germline CDR1 is MNHNS and CDR2 is SASEGT. V was shortened by 6 bases and J by 8 bases, with 13 bases between the two germline ends. The CDR3 region has the DNA TGTGCCAGCAGGGCGGCCGGTACGGAAAAACTGTTTTTT. Its translation is CASRAAGTEKLFF.

The table lists this clone with many counts. The rearrangement uses TRBV4-2 and TRBJ1-1; D ambiguous. This CDR3 comprises 14 residues. Germline V lookup: CDR1 LGHNA, CDR2 YNFKEQ. Trimming stripped 4 bases from V and 2 bases from J, with 11 bases between. This CDR3 is CASSPSAENTEAFF. The CDR3 nucleotides read TGTGCCAGCAGCCCCTCGGCAGAAAACACTGAAGCTTTCTTT.

The sample holds many counts of this clone. The genes are TRBV5-1 and TRBJ1-4, with a weak D call TRBD1 (5 bases). The V end lost 4 bases, the J end lost 3 bases, and 13 bases lay between the germline ends. This CDR3 comprises 15 residues. From germline, CDR1 is SGHRS and CDR2 YFSETQ. The CDR3 sequence is CASSPQGDPNEKLFF. Written as DNA, the CDR3 is TGCGCCAGCAGCCCGCAGGGAGACCCTAATGAAAAACTGTTTTTT.

The table lists this clone with many counts. The rearrangement links TRBV3-1 to TRBJ2-7; possibly TRBD1 for D (5 bases). The CDR3 contains 14 residues. Germline V lookup: CDR1 LGHDT, CDR2 YNNKEL (reference sequence). V lost 1 base and J lost 4, with 11 bases in between. CDR3 nucleotide sequence: TGTGCCAGCAGCCAAGTTTCAGGGCCTTACGAGCAGTACTTC. It specifies CASSQVSGPYEQYF.

The sample holds a few counts of this clone. Mismatch with germline at one junction end may stem from a read error. This rearrangement joins TRBV10-2 to TRBJ1-2, with D tentatively TRBD1 (5 bases). The germline V gene encodes CDR1 WSHSY and CDR2 SAAADI. The CDR3 totals 15 residues. Here the CDR3 DNA reads TGCGCCAACAGTGAGGCCAGACAGAGCTCCTATGGCTACACCTTC. Its translation: CANSEARQSSYGYTF.

The chain links TRBV7-8 to TRBJ1-6; D ambiguous. CDR1 and CDR2 (germline): SGHVS, FQNEAQ. The length of the CDR3 is 16 residues. V dropped 2 bases and J dropped 0 bases, with 8 bases sitting between them. The CDR3 here is CASSLMESSYNSPLHF. The DNA of the CDR3 is TGTGCCAGCAGCTTAATGGAGAGCTCCTATAATTCACCCCTCCACTTT.